The 30 T cell receptor beta chains below were found in one sample sequenced in a study of monozygotic twins with inflammatory bowel disease. TCRdb re-called the 5' RACE reads and shows each CDR3 protein once, DNA omitted. The table for this sample gives a few hundred thousand distinct CDR3 sequences. The sequenced material came from blood. The receptors stem from a human donor with ulcerative colitis or Crohn's disease, or a healthy co-twin of an affected twin (not recorded which).

This chain connects TRBV4-1 to TRBJ2-3. Germline CDR1 is MGHRA and CDR2 is YSYEKL. The CDR3 length is 13 residues. CDR3 region: CASSQLVTDTQYF.

The chain employs TRBV7-9 and TRBJ2-7; there is no DNA to check the TCRdb D call of TRBD1. The germline CDR1 and CDR2 sequences are SEHNR and FQNEAQ (reference sequence). The CDR3 consists of 12 residues. The CDR3: CASGDRPYEQYF.

The chain carries TRBV28 and TRBJ2-1; with no DNA, the TCRdb D assignment of TRBD2 cannot be verified. Looked up from germline, CDR1 is MDHEN and CDR2 is SYDVKM. The CDR3 runs to 15 residues. This CDR3 is CASSLLAELYNEQFF. Full variable domain (missing parts from reference TRBV28 and TRBJ2-1): DVKVTQSSRYLVKRTGEKVFLECVQDMDHENMFWYRQDPGLGLRLIYFSYDVKMKEKGDIPEGYSVSREKKERFSLILESASTNQTSMYLCASSLLAELYNEQFFGPGTRLTVL.

The chain recombines TRBV6-2 or TRBV6-3 with TRBJ2-3; lacking DNA, the TRBD2 call made by TCRdb goes unchecked. Germline CDR1 MNHEY, CDR2 SVGEGT. The CDR3 is made up of 15 amino acids. This chain's CDR3 is CASRKAGLSTDTQYF.

The chain combines TRBV6-5 with TRBJ1-5; the TRBD1 assignment by TCRdb is unverifiable without DNA. Per germline, CDR1 MNHEY and CDR2 SVGAGI. The CDR3 spans 17 residues. Here the CDR3 reads CASSYSRGPLSNQPQHF.

The chain has TRBV7-6 and TRBJ2-1; checking the TCRdb D call of TRBD1 is not possible without DNA. The CDR3 loop spans 15 amino acids. In germline, CDR1 is SGHVS, CDR2 FNYEAQ. CDR3 loop: CASSQPGQGENEQFF.

The chain links TRBV10-3 to TRBJ2-5; the D call from TCRdb, TRBD1, cannot be confirmed without DNA. CDR3 length: 13 amino acids. Looked up from germline, CDR1 is ENHRY and CDR2 is SYGVKD. CDR3 protein: CATTGTGVGTQYF.

The CDR3 reads CASKGGVYLNEQFF. The chain recombines TRBV19 with TRBJ2-1; lacking DNA, the TRBD1 call made by TCRdb goes unchecked. The germline V gene encodes CDR1 LNHDA and CDR2 SQIVND (reference sequence). The CDR3 covers 14 residues.

This chain connects TRBV25-1 to TRBJ2-2; TCRdb gives TRBD1 as the D gene, but with no DNA this cannot be confirmed. This CDR3 is 15 amino acids long. CDR1 and CDR2 (germline): MGHDK, SYGVNS. The CDR3 here is CARGYLTRVTGELFF. Based on the CDR3 plus reference TRBV25-1 and TRBJ2-2, the full variable domain is EADIYQTPRYLVIGTGKKITLECSQTMGHDKMYWYQQDPGMELHLIHYSYGVNSTEKGDLSSESTVSRIRTEHFPLTLESARPSHTSQYLCARGYLTRVTGELFFGEGSRLTVL.

This chain joins TRBV7-3 and TRBJ1-1. This CDR3 has 15 residues. Per the germline V gene, CDR1 is SGHTA and CDR2 is FQGTGA. The CDR3 sequence is CASSRGGPMNTEAFF.

The rearrangement links TRBV7-2 to TRBJ2-7; without DNA, the TCRdb call of TRBD1 cannot be checked. This CDR3 spans 16 amino acids. Germline lookup yields CDR1 SGHTA and CDR2 FQGNSA. The CDR3 region is CASSFAGGPSSYEQYF.

The chain joins TRBV3-1 to TRBJ1-1; TCRdb's assignment of TRBD1 cannot be checked, as there is no DNA. Germline CDR1 LGHDT, CDR2 YNNKEL (reference sequence). CDR3 size: 17 residues. CDR3 sequence reads: CASSQDSTGPYSPEAFF.

The chain couples TRBV28 to TRBJ1-2; as DNA is missing, the TRBD1 call by TCRdb cannot be tested. Per germline, CDR1 MDHEN and CDR2 SYDVKM. The CDR3 consists of 14 residues. The CDR3 region is CASSGTGLTGGYTF.

V usage is TRBV30 and J usage is TRBJ2-7. The CDR3 covers 14 residues. Germline-derived CDR1 and CDR2 are GTSNPN and SVGIG (reference sequence). The CDR3 protein is CAWSVSTSSREQYF.

The chain carries TRBV2 and TRBJ2-2; lacking DNA, the TRBD2 call made by TCRdb goes unchecked. The germline gives CDR1 SNHLY, CDR2 FYNNEI. The CDR3 is 15 residues long. CDR3 residues: CASSEGLAIAGELFF.

The genes are TRBV28 and TRBJ2-7. From germline, CDR1 is MDHEN and CDR2 SYDVKM. This CDR3 is built from 13 residues. The CDR3 sequence: CASSSTSTYEQYF.

The CDR3 spells CASRDIPGSPLHF. The rearrangement uses TRBV12-3 or TRBV12-4 and TRBJ1-6; absent DNA, TCRdb's TRBD1 call cannot be checked. The CDR3 sequence is 13 residues long.

The chain joins TRBV6-5 to TRBJ2-5; TCRdb's assignment of TRBD1 cannot be checked, as there is no DNA. Germline CDR1 MNHEY, CDR2 SVGAGI. This CDR3 region has 17 residues. CDR3 protein: CASSSAPMGADQETQYF.

The V and J genes are TRBV7-2 and TRBJ2-4; the TRBD1 assignment by TCRdb is unverifiable without DNA. This CDR3 has 13 amino acids. CDR1 and CDR2 (germline): SGHTA, FQGNSA. The CDR3 sequence: CASSPDSKNIQYF.

The J gene is TRBJ1-1, the V gene TRBV30; TCRdb gives TRBD1 as the D gene, but with no DNA this cannot be confirmed. The CDR3 covers 15 residues. The V gene's germline CDR1 is GTSNPN and CDR2 SVGIG (reference sequence). CDR3 sequence reads: CAWSVFPGFRTEAFF.

CDR3 protein: CASSSRTIRLTDTQYF. The gene calls are TRBV27 and TRBJ2-3; the TRBD2 assignment by TCRdb is unverifiable without DNA. Germline lookup yields CDR1 MNHEY and CDR2 SMNVEV (reference sequence). This CDR3 has 16 residues.

CDR3: CAISEGGQPYNEQFF. This chain connects TRBV10-3 to TRBJ2-1; the TCRdb D gene call, TRBD2, has no DNA to confirm it. Germline V gene lookup returns CDR1 ENHRY and CDR2 SYGVKD. The CDR3 runs to 15 residues.

The genes are TRBV4-2 and TRBJ2-7; no DNA is available, so the TRBD2 call from TCRdb remains unchecked. Per the germline V gene, CDR1 is LGHNA and CDR2 is YNFKEQ. This CDR3 region has 17 residues. CDR3 region: CASSQEGRGGGKDEQYF.

This chain joins TRBV5-4 and TRBJ2-3. This CDR3 is built from 16 residues. Germline V CDR1 and CDR2: SGHNT, YYREEE (reference sequence). The CDR3 spells CASSPLGTGITDTQYF.

CDR3 in amino acids: CASGRDTEAFF. J is TRBJ1-1 and V is TRBV19; there is no DNA to check the TCRdb D call of TRBD1. Germline CDR1 is LNHDA and CDR2 is SQIVND (reference sequence). CDR3 size: 11 residues.

The chain has TRBV5-1 and TRBJ2-3; TCRdb proposes TRBD2, but this gene call is untestable without DNA. The CDR3 sequence is 16 residues long. Germline V CDR1 and CDR2: SGHRS, YFSETQ. This CDR3 reads CASLPSSGASTDTQYF.

The gene calls are TRBV20-1 and TRBJ2-2; TCRdb outputs TRBD2, but without DNA this stays unchecked. Germline-derived CDR1 and CDR2 are DFQATT and SNEGSKA (reference sequence). This CDR3 is built from 14 residues. CDR3: CSATSGANTGELFF.

CDR3 sequence: CSARVRDRVISPLHF. V is TRBV20-1 and J is TRBJ1-6; the TCRdb call, TRBD1, lacks DNA for checking. The CDR3 length is 15 residues. The germline gives CDR1 DFQATT, CDR2 SNEGSKA (reference sequence).

This sequence joins TRBV5-1 and TRBJ1-6; the D call of TRBD1 rests on TCRdb alone, since no DNA is present to check it. This CDR3 is built from 18 residues. Germline V gene lookup returns CDR1 SGHRS and CDR2 YFSETQ. CDR3 in amino acids: CASSFYPPGQGVQSPLHF.

J is TRBJ2-7 and V is TRBV6-5; TCRdb picks TRBD1, but there is no DNA to check that call. The CDR3 consists of 14 residues. Germline-derived CDR1 and CDR2 are MNHEY and SVGAGI. CDR3 amino acids: CASSSFGQSYEQYF.